This paragraph reports one T cell receptor beta chain. No antigen is known for it. This CDR3 spans 14 amino acids. With 6 bases removed from V and 2 bases from J, the gap between germline ends came to 12 bases. Germline CDR1 reads SGHTA; CDR2 reads FQGNSA. TCRdb redid the calling of the 5' RACE reads with MiXCR, one entry per CDR3 protein. Of roughly 39,000 distinct CDR3 sequences in the sample, under 20% were seen once. Study results and limitations: Tumor Treg TCRs overlapped most with tumor naive CD4+ cells.

What was sequenced was naive CD4+ T cells sorted from a lymph node. Subset here: naive CD4+ T cells, CD4+CD45RA+CD25-. This chain links TRBV7-2 with TRBJ2-3; the D gene is possibly TRBD2 (5 bases). The sequence came from a female donor with breast cancer. CDR3 DNA: TGTGCCAGCAGACTCGACTACCCCACAGATACGCAGTATTTT. It encodes CASRLDYPTDTQYF.